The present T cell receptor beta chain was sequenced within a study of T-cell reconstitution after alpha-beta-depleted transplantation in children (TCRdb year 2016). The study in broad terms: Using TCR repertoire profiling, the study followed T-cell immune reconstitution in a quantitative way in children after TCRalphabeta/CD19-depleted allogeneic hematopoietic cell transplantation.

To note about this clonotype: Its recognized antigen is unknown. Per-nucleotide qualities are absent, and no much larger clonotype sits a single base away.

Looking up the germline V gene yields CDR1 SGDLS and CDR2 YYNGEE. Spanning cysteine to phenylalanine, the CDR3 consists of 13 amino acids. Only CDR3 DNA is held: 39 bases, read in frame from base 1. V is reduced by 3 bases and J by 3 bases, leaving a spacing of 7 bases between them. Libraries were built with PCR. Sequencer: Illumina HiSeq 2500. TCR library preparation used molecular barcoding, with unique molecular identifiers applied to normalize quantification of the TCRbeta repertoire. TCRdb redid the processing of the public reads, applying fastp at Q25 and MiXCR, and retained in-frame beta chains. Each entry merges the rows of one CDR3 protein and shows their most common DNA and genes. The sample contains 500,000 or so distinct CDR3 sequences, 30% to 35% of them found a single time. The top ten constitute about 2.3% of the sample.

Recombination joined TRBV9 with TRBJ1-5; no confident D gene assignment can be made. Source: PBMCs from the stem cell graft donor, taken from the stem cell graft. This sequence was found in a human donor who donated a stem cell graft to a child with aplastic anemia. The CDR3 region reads CASSARPNQPQHF. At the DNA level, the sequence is TGTGCCAGCAGCGCCCGTCCCAATCAGCCCCAGCATTTT.